This T cell receptor (beta chain) derives from a study of breast tumors, draining lymph nodes, adjacent tissues. Study-wide results and caveats: Tumor repertoires ranked between lymph nodes and nontumor tissue in diversity, with V and J gene preferences. Data only fit, rather than demonstrated, lymph node origin of most tumor T cells. Most tumor T cells seemingly derive from lymph node, then expand in tumor.

Samples came from axillary lymph nodes draining the breast cancer. One entry per CDR3 protein results from TCRdb running MiXCR on the multiplex PCR reads. The repertoire holds approximately 100,000 distinct CDR3 sequences, with 30% as singletons. Points on this clonotype: Its antigen is as yet unknown.

Sequenced: axillary lymph node tissue. The receptor comes from a female donor with breast cancer. Some clones in this sample may be carry-over from other donors' samples.

In DNA form, the CDR3 reads TGTGCCAGCAGCCAAGCAGCCACCCGACTAGCGGGCTACGAGCAGTACTTC. Protein product: CASSQAATRLAGYEQYF. The V and J genes are TRBV4-2 and TRBJ2-7; 10 bases map to TRBD2. Germline CDR1 and CDR2: LGHNA and YNFKEQ. The CDR3 sequence is 17 residues long. Trimming took 1 base from V and 3 from J; bases not matched to a gene: 9.